The clone carrying this T cell receptor beta chain appeared a few times. Its antigen remains unidentified. The source of the sample is a study of response to subunit inactivated influenza vaccine. A single record per CDR3 protein comes from TCRdb applying MiXCR to the RT-PCR reads. Of 400,000 to 550,000 distinct CDR3 sequences in the sample, 25% were seen once. Study observations and caveats: Each seasonal influenza vaccination, the authors suggested, recruits few new T cells.

The sample consisted of CD4+ T cells sorted from PBMCs, taken roughly 5 days after vaccination. The TCR was taken from a middle-aged man who received an inactivated influenza vaccine.

CDR3 bases: TGTGCCAGCAGTTTGGGACAGAAAATCTACGAGCAGTACTTC. Its translation: CASSLGQKIYEQYF. The rearrangement uses TRBV28 and TRBJ2-7, with 7 bases fitting TRBD1. Germline V gene sequence: CDR1 MDHEN, CDR2 SYDVKM. CDR3 length: 14 amino acids. After removal of 3 bases from V and 3 bases from J, the junction contained 5 bases not matched to a gene.